The entry that follows covers one TCR beta chain sequence. It has no known antigen specificity. Base-call qualities are not available, and no considerably larger clone is one nucleotide away. The data are from a study of blood T cell repertoires in COVID-19 (dated by TCRdb to about 2020). At the level of the whole study: Samples covering the acute and convalescent phases of COVID-19 were provided by collaborators in the United States, Italy and Spain. The material from the prospective study consisted of cDNA or gDNA derived from T cells, B-cell-depleted T cells, or PBMCs. Subjects who had been exposed to COVID-19, were actively infected with it, or had recovered from it provided the deeply sampled blood TCRbeta repertoires that made up the dataset. A freely available public database, intended as a resource for researchers studying the immune response to SARS-CoV-2, is where the repertoires were released. Samples came from the ongoing ImmuneRACE study (first 160 participants) plus 1,254 subjects from 6 global collaborators. Nearly every sample came with metadata listing a de-identified subject ID, COVID-19 status, age in years and sex. Where available, HLA class I and class II types were obtained from metadata supplied by the sample provider rather than from assay-based typing. Broader findings and caveats from the paper: Clinical and demographic metadata were provided uncurated, with the amount varying by source and participant.

V loses 4 bases of germline sequence and J loses 0 bases, and the interval between the two ends is 10 bases. Reading from cysteine to phenylalanine, the CDR3 counts 14 amino acids. The CDR3 DNA has 42 bases and is translated from base 1. The germline V gene encodes CDR1 SGDLS and CDR2 YYNGEE. The immunoSEQ Assay, a bias-controlled multiplex PCR, was used to amplify TCRbeta CDR3 regions from genomic DNA. Per the original workflow: Within the assay, amplification of reference gene primers was used to estimate how many nucleated cells each sample contained. To quantify the absolute abundance of each unique TCRbeta CDR3 rearrangement, sequence reads were collapsed and filtered. Productive Simpson clonality was computed per sample as the square root of Simpson's diversity index over productive rearrangements. TCRdb took this table from immuneACCESS and kept in-frame rearrangements with V and J called. Such tables lack part of the clones; where checked against another copy, unresolved V genes explain under half of the gap, and the rest is unexplained. V, J and clone size are taken as reported in that table, and D and trimming were inferred from the DNA itself. The sample yields 300,000 to 350,000 clones; approximately 89% were counted once. The top ten constitute 5% of the sample.

Enrolling through a virtual design, the prospective study's participants ranged in age from about 18 to 89 years and lived across around 25 United States geographic areas. In the prospective study, cohorts were assigned on the basis of participant-reported clinical history obtained from a screening survey and a study questionnaire. Recovered participants in ImmuneRACE Cohort 3 were defined by two consecutive negative NP/OP PCR tests, clearance by a healthcare professional, or resolution of symptoms. Mobile phlebotomists in the prospective study collected whole blood, serum and a nasopharyngeal or oropharyngeal swab from every participant. Additional blood draws and questionnaires over an approximately two-month period could optionally be provided by prospective study participants. Before DNA extraction, blood samples from the prospective study were shipped at room temperature or frozen.

The chain joins TRBV9 to TRBJ1-1; the D gene cannot be resolved reliably. Sample: PBMCs or T cells enriched from blood (not recorded which). The TCR sequence derives from a man aged 25 to 40 who had recovered from COVID-19. CDR3 reads: CASSLEAMNTEAFF. The sequence in DNA is TGTGCCAGCAGCCTAGAAGCTATGAACACTGAAGCTTTCTTT.